Listed below are T cell receptor beta chains from one sample, sequenced in a study of early T cells in non-severe SARS-CoV-2 infection. TCRdb re-called the 5' RACE reads with MiXCR, one entry per CDR3 protein. Among 97,000 or so distinct CDR3 sequences listed, roughly 13% were seen once. The material sequenced was whole blood. These receptors all stem from an adult who was a healthcare worker with PCR-confirmed SARS-CoV-2 infection or an uninfected control (not recorded which). Each CDR3 is given with its conserved first and last residue. Fields, in order: CDR3 DNA, CDR3 protein, V gene, D gene, CDR3 length, J gene, clone size. A D gene is named only where the DNA matches it firmly. Expanded clones get a size class; other rows say once, few or many, or leave the size out.

CDR3nt: TGCGCCAGCAGCTTGGGGGTTGACCCCTACGAGCAGTACTTC
CDR3aa: CASSLGVDPYEQYF
v_gene: TRBV5-1
d_gene: .
len: 14
j_gene: TRBJ2-7
abundance: few

CDR3nt: TGCGCCAGCAGCCAACCGGGATCTAACTATGGCTACACCTTC
CDR3aa: CASSQPGSNYGYTF
v_gene: TRBV4-1
d_gene: .
len: 14
j_gene: TRBJ1-2
abundance: .

CDR3nt: TGTGCCAGCAGCGCCGGGACAGGACGACCTGGGGCCAACGTCCTGACTTTC
CDR3aa: CASSAGTGRPGANVLTF
v_gene: TRBV7-2
d_gene: TRBD1
len: 17
j_gene: TRBJ2-6
abundance: many

CDR3nt: TGCAGTGCTGGGCTAGCGGCTAGCACAGATACGCAGTATTTT
CDR3aa: CSAGLAASTDTQYF
v_gene: TRBV20-1
d_gene: TRBD2
len: 14
j_gene: TRBJ2-3
abundance: few

CDR3nt: TGTGCCAGCAGTCCCTGGAGGAGGGCACTAACCCTCCACTTT
CDR3aa: CASSPWRRALTLHF
v_gene: TRBV28
d_gene: .
len: 14
j_gene: TRBJ1-6
abundance: few

CDR3nt: TGTGCCAGCAGTGACCGGGACTATGACACCGGGGAGCTGTTTTTT
CDR3aa: CASSDRDYDTGELFF
v_gene: TRBV12-3/TRBV12-4
d_gene: TRBD2
len: 15
j_gene: TRBJ2-2
abundance: few

CDR3nt: TGTGCCAGCAGCTTTAGAATAGGTGGCGGGAGCATCCCAGATACGCAGTATTTT
CDR3aa: CASSFRIGGGSIPDTQYF
v_gene: TRBV11-2
d_gene: TRBD2
len: 18
j_gene: TRBJ2-3
abundance: many

CDR3nt: TGTGCCAGCAGTGATGCCAGCGCCGAGCAGTTCTTC
CDR3aa: CASSDASAEQFF
v_gene: TRBV6-1
d_gene: .
len: 12
j_gene: TRBJ2-1
abundance: .

CDR3nt: TGTGCCACCAGTGGGCCGTCCAACACCGGGGAGCTGTTTTTT
CDR3aa: CATSGPSNTGELFF
v_gene: TRBV24-1
d_gene: .
len: 14
j_gene: TRBJ2-2
abundance: few

CDR3nt: TGCGCCAGCAGCCAAGAGACAGGACGGCATAATGAGCAGTTCTTC
CDR3aa: CASSQETGRHNEQFF
v_gene: TRBV4-1
d_gene: .
len: 15
j_gene: TRBJ2-1
abundance: .

CDR3nt: TGTGCCAGCTCACAGGAGTATAATCAGCCCCAGCATTTT
CDR3aa: CASSQEYNQPQHF
v_gene: TRBV18
d_gene: .
len: 13
j_gene: TRBJ1-5
abundance: .

CDR3nt: TGTGCCTGGAGTGTACTGTATGAGCAGTTCTTC
CDR3aa: CAWSVLYEQFF
v_gene: TRBV30
d_gene: .
len: 11
j_gene: TRBJ2-1
abundance: few

CDR3nt: TGTGCCAGCAGTGAGACTGCAACTAATGAAAAACTGTTTTTT
CDR3aa: CASSETATNEKLFF
v_gene: TRBV6-5
d_gene: .
len: 14
j_gene: TRBJ1-4
abundance: many

CDR3nt: TGCGCCAGCAGCCAAGCTCCACCCCGGTGGCATTCACCCCTCCACTTT
CDR3aa: CASSQAPPRWHSPLHF
v_gene: TRBV4-1
d_gene: .
len: 16
j_gene: TRBJ1-6
abundance: many

CDR3nt: TGCGCCAGCAGCCAAGCCGGCGTACGATCCTACAATGAGCAGTTCTTC
CDR3aa: CASSQAGVRSYNEQFF
v_gene: TRBV4-1
d_gene: .
len: 16
j_gene: TRBJ2-1
abundance: few

CDR3nt: TGTGCCAGCAGCAAGTGTGACAGGGACTCCTACAATGAGCAGTTCTTC
CDR3aa: CASSKCDRDSYNEQFF
v_gene: TRBV21-1
d_gene: .
len: 16
j_gene: TRBJ2-1
abundance: few

CDR3nt: TGTGCCAGCAGCTTAGTGGGACTAGCGGGAGAGTCAGATACGCAGTATTTT
CDR3aa: CASSLVGLAGESDTQYF
v_gene: TRBV7-2
d_gene: TRBD2
len: 17
j_gene: TRBJ2-3
abundance: few

CDR3nt: TGTGCCTGGAGTGTTTCCGCGGGAGGGTCTGAGCAGTACTTC
CDR3aa: CAWSVSAGGSEQYF
v_gene: TRBV30
d_gene: TRBD2
len: 14
j_gene: TRBJ2-7
abundance: few

CDR3nt: TGTGCCAGCAGCTTATTCTCTACGGACGGCGCTTTCTTT
CDR3aa: CASSLFSTDGAFF
v_gene: TRBV7-2
d_gene: .
len: 13
j_gene: TRBJ1-1
abundance: many

CDR3nt: TGTGCCAGCAGCATACCGGGACAGCAAGAGACCCAGTACTTC
CDR3aa: CASSIPGQQETQYF
v_gene: TRBV5-5
d_gene: TRBD1
len: 14
j_gene: TRBJ2-5
abundance: many

CDR3nt: TGTGCCAGCAGCCATATGGGGGAGGGGTACAATGAGCAGTTCTTC
CDR3aa: CASSHMGEGYNEQFF
v_gene: TRBV3-1
d_gene: TRBD2
len: 15
j_gene: TRBJ2-1
abundance: many

CDR3nt: TGTGCCAGCAGCTTGGACAGGAACAAGCCCCAGCATTTT
CDR3aa: CASSLDRNKPQHF
v_gene: TRBV5-4
d_gene: .
len: 13
j_gene: TRBJ1-5
abundance: few

CDR3nt: TGCGCCAGCAGCCAAGAAGACGGACAGGGATTAATCAATGAGCAGTTCTTC
CDR3aa: CASSQEDGQGLINEQFF
v_gene: TRBV4-1
d_gene: TRBD1
len: 17
j_gene: TRBJ2-1
abundance: many

CDR3nt: TGTGCCAGCAGTTTATTGACTAGCGGAACCTACGAGCAGTACTTC
CDR3aa: CASSLLTSGTYEQYF
v_gene: TRBV28
d_gene: TRBD2
len: 15
j_gene: TRBJ2-7
abundance: .

CDR3nt: TGTGCCAGCAGCCCCCCCGGACAGGGTCGGGACACCATATATTTT
CDR3aa: CASSPPGQGRDTIYF
v_gene: TRBV11-2
d_gene: TRBD1
len: 15
j_gene: TRBJ1-3
abundance: few

CDR3nt: TGTGCCAGCAGCCACTCCACAGATACGCAGTATTTT
CDR3aa: CASSHSTDTQYF
v_gene: TRBV14
d_gene: .
len: 12
j_gene: TRBJ2-3
abundance: many

CDR3nt: TGTGCCAGCACCCCAGATAGGGATGAGCAGTTCTTC
CDR3aa: CASTPDRDEQFF
v_gene: TRBV28
d_gene: .
len: 12
j_gene: TRBJ2-1
abundance: .

CDR3nt: TGTGCCAGCAGTTACGCCTTAGACAGGGCAGAGACTGAAGCTTTCTTT
CDR3aa: CASSYALDRAETEAFF
v_gene: TRBV6-6
d_gene: TRBD1
len: 16
j_gene: TRBJ1-1
abundance: many

CDR3nt: TGTGCCATCAAGAGGGAGGCTGGGGCCAACGTCCTGACTTTC
CDR3aa: CAIKREAGANVLTF
v_gene: TRBV10-3
d_gene: .
len: 14
j_gene: TRBJ2-6
abundance: few

CDR3nt: TGCAGTGCCACCGACAGGAACTATGGCTACACCTTC
CDR3aa: CSATDRNYGYTF
v_gene: TRBV20-1
d_gene: .
len: 12
j_gene: TRBJ1-2
abundance: .

CDR3nt: TGTGCCAGCAGCCCTAGGGGGCGCGGGGAGATGAACACTGAAGCTTTCTTT
CDR3aa: CASSPRGRGEMNTEAFF
v_gene: TRBV7-9
d_gene: TRBD1
len: 17
j_gene: TRBJ1-1
abundance: many

CDR3nt: TGTGCCAGCAGACTCACTAGCGCGGCGGAGACCCAGTACTTC
CDR3aa: CASRLTSAAETQYF
v_gene: TRBV12-3/TRBV12-4
d_gene: TRBD2
len: 14
j_gene: TRBJ2-5
abundance: few

CDR3nt: TGCGCCAGCAGCCTAGGAATAAATAGTGTCAGCGAAGAAGAGACCCAGTACTTC
CDR3aa: CASSLGINSVSEEETQYF
v_gene: TRBV4-1
d_gene: .
len: 18
j_gene: TRBJ2-5
abundance: many

CDR3nt: TGTGCCAGCAGCTTAGGCTTAGGGGGCGCCACCGGGGAGCTGTTTTTT
CDR3aa: CASSLGLGGATGELFF
v_gene: TRBV11-2
d_gene: TRBD1
len: 16
j_gene: TRBJ2-2
abundance: few

CDR3nt: TGTGCCAGCAGTACCCCGAAGACAGGCGGAGAGACCCAGTACTTC
CDR3aa: CASSTPKTGGETQYF
v_gene: TRBV28
d_gene: .
len: 15
j_gene: TRBJ2-5
abundance: few

CDR3nt: TGTGCCAGCAGTGACAGGGGAGGGACAGATACGCAGTATTTT
CDR3aa: CASSDRGGTDTQYF
v_gene: TRBV7-9
d_gene: .
len: 14
j_gene: TRBJ2-3
abundance: few

CDR3nt: TGTGCCAGCAGCTTAGCGGGCGGGAGGGCCAGTGAGCAGTTCTTC
CDR3aa: CASSLAGGRASEQFF
v_gene: TRBV13
d_gene: TRBD2
len: 15
j_gene: TRBJ2-1
abundance: many

CDR3nt: TGCAGTGCCCCGGGGGGCCCTCAATGGGGTGAGCAGTTCTTC
CDR3aa: CSAPGGPQWGEQFF
v_gene: TRBV20-1
d_gene: .
len: 14
j_gene: TRBJ2-1
abundance: many

CDR3nt: TGTGCCAGCAGCTTGGGTTGGGGAGGCCCGCGGCCCTACGAGCAGTACTTC
CDR3aa: CASSLGWGGPRPYEQYF
v_gene: TRBV7-2
d_gene: .
len: 17
j_gene: TRBJ2-7
abundance: .

CDR3nt: TGTGCCAGCAGTGACTCGACAGAGGGGGCTGAAGCTTTCTTT
CDR3aa: CASSDSTEGAEAFF
v_gene: TRBV6-4
d_gene: .
len: 14
j_gene: TRBJ1-1
abundance: many

CDR3nt: TGTGCCATCAACGGCGGCGGGGAGACCCAGTACTTC
CDR3aa: CAINGGGETQYF
v_gene: TRBV10-3
d_gene: .
len: 12
j_gene: TRBJ2-5
abundance: many

CDR3nt: TGTGCCAGCAGTTACCAGGCAGGGGGCAATCAGCCCCAGCATTTT
CDR3aa: CASSYQAGGNQPQHF
v_gene: TRBV6-2/TRBV6-3
d_gene: .
len: 15
j_gene: TRBJ1-5
abundance: many